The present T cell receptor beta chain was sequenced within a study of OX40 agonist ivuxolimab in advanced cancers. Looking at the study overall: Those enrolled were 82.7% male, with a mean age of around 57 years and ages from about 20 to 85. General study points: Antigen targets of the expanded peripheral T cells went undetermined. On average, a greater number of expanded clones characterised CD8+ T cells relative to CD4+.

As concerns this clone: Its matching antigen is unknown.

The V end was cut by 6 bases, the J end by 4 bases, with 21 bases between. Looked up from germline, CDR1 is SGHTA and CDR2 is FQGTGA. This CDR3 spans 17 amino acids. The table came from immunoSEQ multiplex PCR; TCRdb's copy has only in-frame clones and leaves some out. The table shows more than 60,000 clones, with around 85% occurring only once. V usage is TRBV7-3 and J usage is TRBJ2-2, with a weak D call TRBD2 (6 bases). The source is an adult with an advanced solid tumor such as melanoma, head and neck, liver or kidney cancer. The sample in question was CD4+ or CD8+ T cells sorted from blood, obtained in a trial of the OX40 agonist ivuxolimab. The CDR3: CASSSAPRDFPTGELFF. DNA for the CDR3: TGTGCCAGCAGTTCCGCCCCCCGGGACTTCCCCACCGGGGAGCTGTTTTTT.